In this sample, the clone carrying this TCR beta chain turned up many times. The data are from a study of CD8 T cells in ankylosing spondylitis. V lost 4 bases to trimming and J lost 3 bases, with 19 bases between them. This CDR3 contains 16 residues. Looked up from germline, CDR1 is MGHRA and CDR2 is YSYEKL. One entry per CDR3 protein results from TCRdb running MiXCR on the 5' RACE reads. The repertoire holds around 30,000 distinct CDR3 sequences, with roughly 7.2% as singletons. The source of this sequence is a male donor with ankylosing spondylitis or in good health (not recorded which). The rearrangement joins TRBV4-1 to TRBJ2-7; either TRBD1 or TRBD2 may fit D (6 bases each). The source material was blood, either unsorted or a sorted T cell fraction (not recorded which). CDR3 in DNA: TGCGCCAGCAGCCCCCGAAGGGGGGAAGCGGTCTACGAGCAGTACTTC. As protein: CASSPRRGEAVYEQYF.